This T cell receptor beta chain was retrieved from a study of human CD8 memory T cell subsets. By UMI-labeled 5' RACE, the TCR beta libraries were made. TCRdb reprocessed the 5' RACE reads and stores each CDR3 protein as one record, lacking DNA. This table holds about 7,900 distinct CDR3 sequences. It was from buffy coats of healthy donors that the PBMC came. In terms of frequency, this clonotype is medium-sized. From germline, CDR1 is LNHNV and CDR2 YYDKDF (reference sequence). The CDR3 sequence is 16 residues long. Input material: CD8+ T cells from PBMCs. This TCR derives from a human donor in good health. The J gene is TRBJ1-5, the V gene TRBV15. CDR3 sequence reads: CATHRNARPPNQPQHF.